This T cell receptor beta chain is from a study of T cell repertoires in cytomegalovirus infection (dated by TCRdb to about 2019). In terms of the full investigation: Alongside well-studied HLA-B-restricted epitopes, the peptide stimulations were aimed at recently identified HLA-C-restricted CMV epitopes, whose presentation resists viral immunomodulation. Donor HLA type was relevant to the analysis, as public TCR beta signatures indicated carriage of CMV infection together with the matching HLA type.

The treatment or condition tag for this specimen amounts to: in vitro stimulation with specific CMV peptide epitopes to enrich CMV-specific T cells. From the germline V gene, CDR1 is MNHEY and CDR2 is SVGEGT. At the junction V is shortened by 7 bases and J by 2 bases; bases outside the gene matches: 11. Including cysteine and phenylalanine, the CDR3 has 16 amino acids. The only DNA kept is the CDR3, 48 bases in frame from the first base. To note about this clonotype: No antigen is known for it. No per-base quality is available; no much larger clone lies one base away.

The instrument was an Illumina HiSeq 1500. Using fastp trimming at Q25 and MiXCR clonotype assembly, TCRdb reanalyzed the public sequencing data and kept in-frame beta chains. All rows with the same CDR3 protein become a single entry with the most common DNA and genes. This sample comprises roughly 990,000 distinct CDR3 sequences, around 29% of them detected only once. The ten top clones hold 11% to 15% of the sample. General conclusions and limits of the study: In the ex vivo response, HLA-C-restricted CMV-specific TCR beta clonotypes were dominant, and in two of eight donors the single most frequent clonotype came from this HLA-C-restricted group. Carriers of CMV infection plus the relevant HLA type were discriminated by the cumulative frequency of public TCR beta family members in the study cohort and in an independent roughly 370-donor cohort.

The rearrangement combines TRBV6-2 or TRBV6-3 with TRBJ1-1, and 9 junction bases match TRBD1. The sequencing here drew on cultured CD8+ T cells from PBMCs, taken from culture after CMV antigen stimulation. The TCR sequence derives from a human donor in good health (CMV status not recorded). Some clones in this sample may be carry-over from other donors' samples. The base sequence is TGTGCCAGCAAGTCTCCGAGGGACAGGGTCAACACTGAAGCTTTCTTT. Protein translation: CASKSPRDRVNTEAFF.